This T cell receptor beta chain was recorded in a study of T cell repertoires in cytomegalovirus infection. Background on the study: HLA-B-restricted CMV epitopes that are well studied were used alongside recently identified HLA-C-restricted ones. Based on public TCR beta signatures, there were indications of CMV infection and of a matching HLA type. Study-level findings and limits: HLA-C-restricted, CMV-specific TCR beta clonotypes were dominant ex vivo. Adding up the frequency of public TCR beta families identified people who carried CMV plus the relevant HLA.

This clonotype was picked up a small number of times. The antigen is not known. Each CDR3 protein is one row after TCRdb ran MiXCR on the reads. Seen here are 95,000 to 150,000 distinct CDR3 sequences, 32% observed once, and the top ten hold roughly 50%. Trimming shortened V by 0 bases and J by 6 bases, and 9 bases separated the two germline ends. The germline V gene encodes CDR1 MNHEY and CDR2 SVGEGT. CDR3 length: 13 residues. The sequence derives from a human donor in good health (CMV status not recorded). Some clones in this sample may be carry-over from other donors' samples. This material consisted of CD8+ T cells from cultured PBMCs, taken from culture after CMV antigen stimulation. The chain combines TRBV6-2 or TRBV6-3 with TRBJ2-7; D remains unclear. The chain's CDR3 is CASSYSFSREQYF. The CDR3 DNA sequence: TGTGCCAGCAGTTACTCGTTTTCGCGCGAGCAGTACTTC.